The present T cell receptor (beta chain) was sequenced within a study of cytomegalovirus exposure and HLA in healthy donors. Turning to this clone: Germline is not matched at one junction end, which may reflect a read error.

The CDR3 covers 11 residues. The germline CDR1 and CDR2 sequences are SGHVS and FNYEAQ. 13 Jbeta primers and 60 Vbeta primers were used for the PCR. Generated by immunoSEQ multiplex PCR, the TCRdb table keeps only in-frame clones and is missing some. The profile covers approximately 100,000 clones, with about 80% appearing a single time and around 4.1% taken by the ten largest. The sample was PBMCs. This TCR was recovered from a man aged 40-49 years in good health and CMV-seronegative. V gene TRBV7-6 combines with J gene TRBJ1-4; a weak D match, TRBD1 (5 bases). The DNA of the CDR3 is TGTGCCAGCAGCTCAGGACAAGGAGGGGATTTT. Protein product: CASSSGQGGDF.